This TCR beta chain was identified during a study of blood T cells in healthy people across ages. Study in general: Capturing about one barcoded beta molecule per two T cells was achieved by template switching.

This clonotype was seen at least ten times. Its antigen is not identified. CDR1 MNHNS and CDR2 SASEGT come from the germline V gene. This CDR3 is 16 amino acids long. Study observations and caveats: The study found TCR beta diversity correlated strongly with naive T cell percentage. Across the age range, TCR beta diversity per million T cells fell in a roughly linear way.

Alongside a J-beta primer mix, a sample-barcoded 5' primer served in a second PCR lasting roughly 6 to 11 cycles. TCRdb re-called the 5' RACE reads with MiXCR, one entry per CDR3 protein. Of hundreds of thousands of distinct CDR3 sequences in the sample, roughly 32% were seen once. PBMCs numbering at least 6.5 million were isolated per sample. The chain employs TRBV6-1 and TRBJ2-4, with TRBD2 identical over 10 bases. The J call may be faulty, since TRBJ2-7 better matches the DNA end. This sequence was found in a woman of 80 years or more in good health. The sequenced material came from blood. CDR3 in amino acids: CASSRQAGTSVYEQYF. CDR3 DNA: TGTGCCAGCAGTAGACAGGCCGGGACTAGCGTTTACGAGCAGTACTTC.